This entry is about one T cell receptor beta chain. This clonotype has just a few counts. Its antigen is currently not known. No much larger clone exists at a distance of one base, and base qualities are not known. Receptor libraries were prepared by PCR. The sequencer was a NextSeq 500. Bulk TCR libraries were made following a previously described method, with the TCR primers given in Table S5. Total RNA was purified with the Qiagen AllPrep DNA/RNA kit. Before analysis, reads from multiple sequencing runs of the same library were pooled. In the source study's methods: Only reads with exact TCR constant sequence were kept, trimmed to 150 nt, and grouped by their 12-nt molecular barcodes. Within each barcode group, reads were sub-clustered at a 15% Levenshtein threshold, and quality-weighted consensus sequences were built per RNA molecule. Non-functional sequences were discarded, and so were lower-count sequences lying one edit away from another sequence. On the basis of fitting two negative binomial distributions, barcode sub-clusters with fewer than 20% of the maximum read count were discarded. Using fastp trimming at Q25 and MiXCR clonotype assembly, TCRdb reanalyzed the public sequencing data and kept in-frame beta chains. CDR3 protein sequences are deduplicated, and each keeps its most common genes and DNA. For this entry, the V and J calls and clone size follow TCRdb and not the study's own pipeline. The sample records roughly 100,000 distinct CDR3 sequences, 30% to 35% of which are singletons. The ten largest account for less than 10% of the sample.

The entry originates in a study of molecular identifiers for immune sequencing clone quantification (dated 2018 in TCRdb). Context from the whole study: For a replicate experiment, the RNA from either roughly 18,000 or 92,000 naive CD8 T cells was divided into five aliquots, and four of those aliquots went on to sequencing. The study was a methods study using CD8 T cells to benchmark molecular-identifier clustering-based TCR repertoire sequencing (MIDCIRS) and TCR RNA copy counting.

General conclusions and limits of the study: Spiked-in Jurkat TCR RNA equivalent to a single cell was reported to be detectable even among approximately 1.1 million naive CD8 T cells. Modeling gave 3 to 3.5 recovered TCR RNA copies per cell versus 8 to 10 by digital PCR, implying approximately 30% capture efficiency. In CMV-specific effector cells, clones with more than 20 RNA copies contained over 99% of molecules, whereas in naive cells such clones contained under 1% of molecules. When barcode sub-clustering was not used, chimeric consensus sequences inflated TCR diversity, with chimeras reaching as high as 47%. Highly expanded clone sizes could be underestimated if identical TCR molecules share a barcode. Spiked-in Jurkat TCR RNA (10 copies' worth), which is not part of the donor repertoire, was contained in the naive libraries.

Its CDR3 holds 13 amino acids, cysteine through phenylalanine. Here the CDR3 DNA is all that survives: 39 bases in frame from base 1. The germline ends are 8 bases apart after V is trimmed by 6 bases and J by 3 bases. Naive CD8 T cell libraries were made from roughly 18,000 to 920,000 sorted cells using 10%, 30% or 50% of purified RNA. On a BD FACSAria II, naive CD8 T cells were FACS-sorted as CD8+CD4-CCR7+CD45RA+ and collected into RLT Plus buffer. To test detection sensitivity, Jurkat RNA equivalent to nine to ten TCR copies was spiked into samples of about 19,000-1,000,000 naive CD8 T cells. CD8 T cells were enriched using RosetteSep CD8+ T Cell Enrichment Cocktail and Ficoll-Paque, and the enriched cells then underwent ACK red cell lysis.

The sequencing sample was made of naive CD8+ T cells from blood, with Jurkat cell RNA spiked in. In light of the paper, this sample's cell subset or site label describes: FACS-sorted CD8+CD4-CCR7+CD45RA+ naive T cells. The chain is encoded by TRBV12-3 or TRBV12-4 joined to TRBJ2-2; 6 matching bases give a weak D call of TRBD1. This receptor was obtained from a human donor in good health. Some libraries in this study had Jurkat cell RNA spiked in. CDR3 region: CASSPGDTGELFF. The DNA sequence is given as TGTGCCAGCAGCCCAGGGGACACCGGGGAGCTGTTTTTT.